These T cell receptor beta chains were read from a single sample in a study of T cells in Graves' hyperthyroidism and ophthalmopathy. TCRdb redid the calling of the multiplex PCR reads with MiXCR, one entry per CDR3 protein. The sample records roughly 800,000 distinct CDR3 sequences, around 39% being singletons. Sequencing used blood. The receptors come from a young man with Graves' hyperthyroidism. CDR3s include the opening cysteine and the closing phenylalanine or tryptophan. Fields, in order: V gene, D gene, J gene, clone size, CDR3 DNA, CDR3 protein. D genes are given only for firm matches. Rows may omit the clone size; those that give it use once, few, many or a size class.

v_call: TRBV20-1
d_call: TRBD1
j_call: TRBJ1-1
clone_size: once
cdr3_nt: TGCAGTGCTTCGACAGGGGCAAGAACTGAAGCTTTCTTT
cdr3_aa: CSASTGARTEAFF

v_call: TRBV5-1
d_call: NA
j_call: TRBJ1-1
clone_size: many
cdr3_nt: TGTGCCAGCAGTTTCGGTTCGAACACTGAAGCTTTCTTT
cdr3_aa: CASSFGSNTEAFF

v_call: TRBV7-9
d_call: NA
j_call: TRBJ2-7
clone_size: NA
cdr3_nt: TGTGCCAGCAGCCTCTCCTCCACCGAGCAGTACTTC
cdr3_aa: CASSLSSTEQYF

v_call: TRBV10-2
d_call: TRBD1
j_call: TRBJ1-1
clone_size: NA
cdr3_nt: TGCGCCAGCAGTTTCGGCGGGACAGGGATCACTGAAGCTTTCTTT
cdr3_aa: CASSFGGTGITEAFF

v_call: TRBV2
d_call: NA
j_call: TRBJ2-7
clone_size: many
cdr3_nt: TGTGCCAGCAAGGAGGGGGACGTATCCTACGAGCAGTACTTC
cdr3_aa: CASKEGDVSYEQYF

v_call: TRBV7-9
d_call: NA
j_call: TRBJ1-1
clone_size: many
cdr3_nt: TGTGCCAGCAGCTTCCTAGAATCTGAAGCTTTCTTT
cdr3_aa: CASSFLESEAFF

v_call: TRBV4-1
d_call: TRBD1
j_call: TRBJ2-2
clone_size: few
cdr3_nt: TGCGCCAGCAGCCGAGGACAGGAGTACCTTGATATGAACACCGGGGAGCTGTTTTTT
cdr3_aa: CASSRGQEYLDMNTGELFF

v_call: TRBV15
d_call: NA
j_call: TRBJ2-7
clone_size: NA
cdr3_nt: TGTGCCACCAGCAGCCCACCTCTGGGGGAGCAGTACTTC
cdr3_aa: CATSSPPLGEQYF

v_call: TRBV20-1
d_call: TRBD1
j_call: TRBJ2-5
clone_size: NA
cdr3_nt: TGCAGTGCTAGAGATCGTGACAGGGGGCAAGAGACCCAGTACTTC
cdr3_aa: CSARDRDRGQETQYF

v_call: TRBV12-3/TRBV12-4
d_call: NA
j_call: TRBJ1-5
clone_size: few
cdr3_nt: TGTGCCAGCAGAATTCAGGGGCGCCTGGGTCAGCCCCAGCATTTT
cdr3_aa: CASRIQGRLGQPQHF

v_call: TRBV5-1
d_call: TRBD1
j_call: TRBJ1-2
clone_size: few
cdr3_nt: TGCGCCAGCAGCCGAAACGACGTCGACAGGGCGGATGGCTACACCTTC
cdr3_aa: CASSRNDVDRADGYTF

v_call: TRBV20-1
d_call: NA
j_call: TRBJ1-1
clone_size: NA
cdr3_nt: TGCAGTGCTCCCCAGGAGAACACTGAAGCTTTCTTT
cdr3_aa: CSAPQENTEAFF

v_call: TRBV10-2
d_call: TRBD1
j_call: TRBJ1-1
clone_size: many
cdr3_nt: TGCGCCAGCACTGCCGGGACAGGGAACACTGAAGCTTTCTTT
cdr3_aa: CASTAGTGNTEAFF

v_call: TRBV4-1
d_call: NA
j_call: TRBJ2-7
clone_size: few
cdr3_nt: TGCGCCAGCAGCCAAGAGGAGGCCGGGACGGGGGAGCAGTACTTC
cdr3_aa: CASSQEEAGTGEQYF

v_call: TRBV10-3
d_call: NA
j_call: TRBJ2-1
clone_size: few
cdr3_nt: TGTGCCATCAGTCTGGGGAATGAGCAGTTCTTC
cdr3_aa: CAISLGNEQFF

v_call: TRBV6-5
d_call: TRBD1
j_call: TRBJ1-1
clone_size: many
cdr3_nt: TGTGCCAGCAGCCCGACAGGGGTGAACACTGAAGCTTTCTTT
cdr3_aa: CASSPTGVNTEAFF

v_call: TRBV9
d_call: NA
j_call: TRBJ1-3
clone_size: few
cdr3_nt: TGTGCCAGCAGCGCGGAAGTTAGCTCTGGAAACACCATATATTTT
cdr3_aa: CASSAEVSSGNTIYF

v_call: TRBV7-2
d_call: NA
j_call: TRBJ2-6
clone_size: NA
cdr3_nt: TGTGCCAGCAGCCGGGACGGACCCTCTGGGGCCAACGTCCTGACTTTC
cdr3_aa: CASSRDGPSGANVLTF

v_call: TRBV10-3
d_call: NA
j_call: TRBJ1-1
clone_size: many
cdr3_nt: TGTGCCATCAGTGCGGATCCGGCGGAAGCTTTCTTT
cdr3_aa: CAISADPAEAFF

v_call: TRBV9
d_call: TRBD1
j_call: TRBJ1-1
clone_size: few
cdr3_nt: TGTGCCAGCAGCCCTCAAACGGGACAGATGAACACTGAAGCTTTCTTT
cdr3_aa: CASSPQTGQMNTEAFF

v_call: TRBV9
d_call: TRBD1
j_call: TRBJ1-6
clone_size: many
cdr3_nt: TGTGCCAGCAGCCCGACAGGGCTCGGGTCACCCCTCCACTTT
cdr3_aa: CASSPTGLGSPLHF

v_call: TRBV4-1
d_call: NA
j_call: TRBJ1-4
clone_size: few
cdr3_nt: TGCGCCAGCAGCCAAGAACCCCAGGCAAACGAAAAACTGTTTTTT
cdr3_aa: CASSQEPQANEKLFF

v_call: TRBV7-2
d_call: TRBD2
j_call: TRBJ2-2
clone_size: NA
cdr3_nt: TGTGCCAGCAGCCCAGGGACTAGCACGGCCGGGGAGCTGTTTTTT
cdr3_aa: CASSPGTSTAGELFF

v_call: TRBV5-4
d_call: NA
j_call: TRBJ1-5
clone_size: NA
cdr3_nt: TGTGCCAGCAGCTTGGAGGACAAGTATAGCAATCAGCCCCAGCATTTT
cdr3_aa: CASSLEDKYSNQPQHF

v_call: TRBV20-1
d_call: TRBD1
j_call: TRBJ2-5
clone_size: once
cdr3_nt: TGCAGTGCCACCCTTGACAGGGGGAAGACCCAGTACTTC
cdr3_aa: CSATLDRGKTQYF

v_call: TRBV9
d_call: NA
j_call: TRBJ2-2
clone_size: NA
cdr3_nt: TGTGCCAGCAGCGTAGGGCAGCCCCCAGCCGGGGAGCTGTTTTTT
cdr3_aa: CASSVGQPPAGELFF

v_call: TRBV12-3/TRBV12-4
d_call: NA
j_call: TRBJ1-3
clone_size: many
cdr3_nt: TGTGCCAGCAGCCGCAAGAGGGACACCATATATTTT
cdr3_aa: CASSRKRDTIYF

v_call: TRBV2
d_call: NA
j_call: TRBJ2-7
clone_size: few
cdr3_nt: TGTGCCAGCAGTTACACCCGGGACGGAACCTACGAGCAGTACTTC
cdr3_aa: CASSYTRDGTYEQYF

v_call: TRBV2
d_call: TRBD1
j_call: TRBJ1-3
clone_size: NA
cdr3_nt: TGTGCCAGCATTCGGACAGGGGGCAGATCTGGAAACACCATATATTTT
cdr3_aa: CASIRTGGRSGNTIYF

v_call: TRBV9
d_call: NA
j_call: TRBJ2-7
clone_size: once
cdr3_nt: TGTGCCAGCAGGACGACCTCGGAGGGTTTGGACGAGCAGTACTTC
cdr3_aa: CASRTTSEGLDEQYF

v_call: TRBV6-2/TRBV6-3
d_call: TRBD2
j_call: TRBJ2-2
clone_size: NA
cdr3_nt: TGTGCCAGCAGTTACGGGCGGGGGGGGCACACCGGGGAGCTGTTTTTT
cdr3_aa: CASSYGRGGHTGELFF

v_call: TRBV19
d_call: NA
j_call: TRBJ1-3
clone_size: NA
cdr3_nt: TGTGCCAGTAGTATAGGGGCGAACACTGGAAACACCATATATTTT
cdr3_aa: CASSIGANTGNTIYF

v_call: TRBV2
d_call: TRBD1
j_call: TRBJ1-6
clone_size: NA
cdr3_nt: TGTGCCAGCAGTCGCCTAGAGACAGGGGCGAATTCACCCCTCCACTTT
cdr3_aa: CASSRLETGANSPLHF

v_call: TRBV24-1
d_call: TRBD1
j_call: TRBJ2-7
clone_size: few
cdr3_nt: TGTGCCGCCAGTGATACGGGACAGTACGAGCAGTACTTC
cdr3_aa: CAASDTGQYEQYF

v_call: TRBV5-6
d_call: TRBD1
j_call: TRBJ1-2
clone_size: NA
cdr3_nt: TGTGCCAGCACCCGGGACAGGGTCTATGGCTACACCTTC
cdr3_aa: CASTRDRVYGYTF

v_call: TRBV25-1
d_call: NA
j_call: TRBJ1-5
clone_size: NA
cdr3_nt: TGTGCCAGCCTACAGCAGAGGGGCTTCAATCAGCCCCAGCATTTT
cdr3_aa: CASLQQRGFNQPQHF

v_call: TRBV9
d_call: NA
j_call: TRBJ1-2
clone_size: many
cdr3_nt: TGTGCCAGCAGCGTAGCCCCAGGCTATGGCTACACCTTC
cdr3_aa: CASSVAPGYGYTF

v_call: TRBV6-5
d_call: NA
j_call: TRBJ1-1
clone_size: NA
cdr3_nt: TGTGCCAGCAGCCCAGTGGAGGGCGGTTTTGAAGCTTTCTTT
cdr3_aa: CASSPVEGGFEAFF

v_call: TRBV4-2
d_call: NA
j_call: TRBJ2-7
clone_size: few
cdr3_nt: TGTGCCAGCAGCCAACTCCGGGACGCGGGACTGTACTTC
cdr3_aa: CASSQLRDAGLYF

v_call: TRBV7-9
d_call: NA
j_call: TRBJ1-1
clone_size: many
cdr3_nt: TGTGCCAGCAGCTTAGCTAAGGCCACTGAAGCTTTCTTT
cdr3_aa: CASSLAKATEAFF

v_call: TRBV2
d_call: NA
j_call: TRBJ2-5
clone_size: few
cdr3_nt: TGTGCCAGCTCACCAACGACGGCAGAGACCCAGTACTTC
cdr3_aa: CASSPTTAETQYF

v_call: TRBV7-9
d_call: TRBD1
j_call: TRBJ2-7
clone_size: few
cdr3_nt: TGTGCCAGCAGCTTACACAGGGGTAAAGACCACGAGCAGTACTTC
cdr3_aa: CASSLHRGKDHEQYF